This T cell receptor beta chain was profiled in a study of blood T cells in healthy people across ages. Per the germline V gene, CDR1 is LGHNA and CDR2 is YNFKEQ. The CDR3 has 19 residues. Details on this clonotype: Germline and junction disagree at one end, which may indicate a read error.

Primed by a sample-barcoded 5' primer and a J-beta primer mix, a second PCR proceeded for roughly 7 to 12 cycles. TCRdb used MiXCR to reprocess the 5' RACE reads, holding one entry per CDR3 protein. The repertoire holds roughly 720,000 distinct CDR3 sequences, with about 53% as singletons. The V call is TRBV4-2, the J call TRBJ2-4, with 11 bases identical to TRBD2. The DNA end favors TRBJ2-7, so the J call may be wrong. Sequencing input: blood. The origin of this receptor is a man of 80 years or more in good health. CDR3 coding DNA: TGTGTCAGCAGCCAAGATCTCCGGCTAGCGGGAGGAAGGGCCCACGAGCAGTACTTC. It codes for CVSSQDLRLAGGRAHEQYF.